The rows below give T cell receptor beta chains drawn from one sample of a study of shared clonotypes between healthy human individuals. The table came from immunoSEQ multiplex PCR; TCRdb's copy has only in-frame clones and leaves some out. The sample has roughly 490,000 clones, 79% seen once. The sequenced sample consisted of PBMCs. These TCRs come from a woman aged 40 to 50 in good health. Some clones in this sample may be carry-over from other donors' samples. Each CDR3 is given with its conserved first and last residue. The order of the fields is D gene, J gene, clone size, V gene, CDR3 DNA, CDR3 protein. The D gene is left open where the match is weak. The size entry is marked missing in some rows and otherwise reads once, few, many or a size class.

TRBD2 TRBJ2-7 once TRBV15 TGTGCCACCAGCAGATTCGGACTAGCGGGATTAAACGAGCAGTACTTC CATSRFGLAGLNEQYF
. TRBJ1-1 . TRBV7-2 TGTGCCAGCAGCTTATTCCCGATGAACACTGAAGCTTTCTTT CASSLFPMNTEAFF
. TRBJ1-1 . TRBV7-9 TGTGCCAGCAGCTTGGAATGGAAGGAGGCTTTCTTT CASSLEWKEAFF
TRBD2 TRBJ2-2 few TRBV28 TGTGCCAGCAGTCCAGCCGGGGGGGCGAACACCGGGGAGCTGTTTTTT CASSPAGGANTGELFF
TRBD2 TRBJ2-1 . TRBV11-2 TGTGCCAGCAGCTCAAGACTAGCGGGAGGAGGCAATGAGCAGTTCTTC CASSSRLAGGGNEQFF
. TRBJ2-7 . TRBV7-2 TGTGCCAGCAGCTTAGGGGGTAGGACAGATTCCCAGCAGTACTTC CASSLGGRTDSQQYF
. TRBJ2-7 . TRBV5-4 TGTGCCAGCAGCTTGGACATAGCGAGCTCCTACGAGCAGTACTTC CASSLDIASSYEQYF
TRBD2 TRBJ2-1 once TRBV27 TGTGCCAGCAGTAACTCCCCGGGAGGGTTCTACAATGAGCAGTTCTTC CASSNSPGGFYNEQFF
. TRBJ2-7 . TRBV30 TGTGCCTGGAGTGTAGGGGCCTACGAGCAGTACTTC CAWSVGAYEQYF
. TRBJ2-5 . TRBV7-9 TGTGCCAGCAGCGAACCCAGGGTCGACCAAGAGACCCAGTACTTC CASSEPRVDQETQYF